The 22 T cell receptor beta chains listed next were all sequenced from one sample in a study of cytotoxic CD8 clonotypes in ibrutinib-treated CLL. Measured with immunoSEQ multiplex PCR; TCRdb has only the in-frame clones, and not every one. The sample carries 150,000 or so clones, 70% to 85% recorded once. The sequenced sample was PBMCs, obtained after 12 months of ibrutinib treatment. These receptors all stem from a human donor with chronic lymphocytic leukemia.

The chain combines TRBV12-5 with TRBJ2-5; 7 bases agree with TRBD1. The CDR3 extends over 14 amino acids. The ends lost 6 bases at V and 0 bases at J; junction bases unmatched: 4. Per the germline V gene, CDR1 is LGHNT and CDR2 is FRNRAP. CDR3 residues: CASGGTGDQETQYF. The CDR3 nucleotides read TGTGCTAGTGGAGGAACAGGGGACCAAGAGACCCAGTACTTC.

The V and J genes are TRBV19 and TRBJ1-1, with D possibly being TRBD1 (5 bases). CDR1 LNHDA and CDR2 SQIVND come from the germline V gene (reference sequence). V lost 7 bases, J lost 3 bases, and 12 bases lay in between. This CDR3 is 13 amino acids long. The chain's CDR3 is CASNPGGDTEAFF. The CDR3, as DNA: TGTGCCAGTAACCCCGGGGGGGACACTGAAGCTTTCTTT.

This clone was observed a single time. The chain uses TRBV20-1 and TRBJ2-3, with unresolved D. This CDR3 region has 11 residues. V dropped 3 bases and J dropped 7 bases, with 8 bases sitting between them. Looked up from germline, CDR1 is DFQATT and CDR2 is SNEGSKA (reference sequence). DNA of the CDR3: TGCAGTGCTAGGGACGGTTATACGCAGTATTTT. As protein: CSARDGYTQYF.

This chain uses TRBV7-3 with TRBJ2-2, with TRBD1 identical over 8 bases. Unmatched junction bases numbered 8, after V lost 5 bases and J lost 6 bases. Germline V lookup: CDR1 SGHTA, CDR2 FQGTGA. The CDR3 sequence is 15 residues long. CDR3 in amino acids: CASSPRTGKAGELFF. The CDR3 DNA follows: TGTGCCAGCAGCCCGCGGACAGGGAAGGCCGGGGAGCTGTTTTTT.

The rearrangement links TRBV4-1 to TRBJ1-2, with 9 bases lining up with TRBD1. J lost 4 bases, V lost 5 bases, and 2 bases had no gene match. Germline loops: CDR1 MGHRA, CDR2 YSYEKL. This CDR3 spans 13 amino acids. CDR3 amino acids: CASSLGQGYGYTF. DNA for the CDR3: TGCGCCAGCAGCTTGGGACAGGGCTATGGCTACACCTTC.

The chain is built from TRBV27 and TRBJ1-5, with D unclear. CDR1 MNHEY and CDR2 SMNVEV come from the germline V gene (reference sequence). This CDR3 comprises 12 residues. Trimming left V 6 bases short and J 7 bases short, with 10 bases between. Here the CDR3 reads CASRVGEQPQHF. The CDR3, as DNA: TGTGCCAGCAGGGTCGGAGAGCAGCCCCAGCATTTT.

This clone was seen once. The genes are TRBV27 and TRBJ1-5; D may be TRBD1 (6 bases). V lost 6 bases to trimming and J lost 0 bases, with 21 bases between them. This CDR3 has 18 residues. Germline V lookup: CDR1 MNHEY, CDR2 SMNVEV (reference sequence). The CDR3 nucleotides are TGTGCCAGCAGCTACCGGGGAAGGGGGGGGCATAGCAATCAGCCCCAGCATTTT. The encoded protein is CASSYRGRGGHSNQPQHF.

This sequence joins TRBV30 and TRBJ2-7; D is unclear. This CDR3 is 11 amino acids long. Germline CDR1 reads GTSNPN; CDR2 reads SVGIG (reference sequence). Trimming cost V 1 base and J 10 bases, with 11 bases left between them. The CDR3 sequence: CAWSARAPQYF. The CDR3 DNA is TGTGCCTGGAGTGCAAGGGCCCCACAGTACTTC.

The chain joins TRBV7-2 to TRBJ2-2; no clear D. This CDR3 contains 15 residues. The V and J ends lost 3 bases and 3 bases respectively, with 11 bases between them. The V gene's germline CDR1 is SGHTA and CDR2 FQGNSA. The CDR3 bases are TGTGCCAGCAGCTTGGGTAACATATACACCGGGGAGCTGTTTTTT. It specifies CASSLGNIYTGELFF.

V is TRBV28 and J is TRBJ1-4; 8 bases map to TRBD1. The CDR3 is 13 residues long. The ends lost 6 bases at V and 11 bases at J; junction bases unmatched: 8. CDR1 and CDR2 from the germline V gene are MDHEN and SYDVKM. CDR3 in amino acids: CASSKGGTGKLFF. The DNA of the CDR3 is TGTGCCAGCAGCAAAGGTGGGACAGGTAAACTGTTTTTT.

The chain recombines TRBV11-2 with TRBJ2-7; possible D gene TRBD1, 5 bases. Germline V CDR1 and CDR2: SGHAT, FQNNGV. The CDR3 extends over 14 amino acids. The germline V and J ends were trimmed by 3 bases and 3 bases, with 12 bases remaining between them. CDR3 in amino acids: CASSFAQGNYEQYF. CDR3 nucleotides: TGTGCCAGCAGCTTCGCTCAGGGAAACTACGAGCAGTACTTC.

The chain employs TRBV7-2 and TRBJ1-2; 8 nucleotides agree with TRBD1. The CDR3 loop spans 17 amino acids. Germline CDR1 and CDR2: SGHTA and FQGNSA. Trimming removed 0 bases from V and 2 bases from J; junction bases left unmatched: 8. The CDR3 DNA is TGTGCCAGCAGCTTAGCGGATCATCGACAGGGGAACTATGGCTACACCTTC. Protein product: CASSLADHRQGNYGYTF.

This chain uses TRBV14 with TRBJ2-4, with 11 bases aligning to TRBD1. The V and J ends lost 5 bases and 2 bases, in that order; junction bases with no gene match: 5. Looked up from germline, CDR1 is SGHDN and CDR2 is FVKESK. CDR3 length: 16 amino acids. DNA for the CDR3: TGTGCCAGCAGCGGGGGACAGGGGGTCTCCAAAAACATTCAGTACTTC. Translation gives CASSGGQGVSKNIQYF.

This chain uses TRBV28 with TRBJ2-7; D is unresolved. This CDR3 spans 15 amino acids. Trimming removed 1 base at V and 2 bases at J, with 12 bases between. Germline lookup yields CDR1 MDHEN and CDR2 SYDVKM. This CDR3 reads CASSLLGQKTYEQYF. CDR3 nucleotides: TGTGCCAGCAGTTTATTAGGCCAGAAGACCTACGAGCAGTACTTC.

The chain combines TRBV29-1 with TRBJ2-7, with 12 bases that match TRBD1. CDR1 and CDR2 (germline): SQVTM, ANQGSEA. V shed 4 bases, J shed 4 bases, and the junction held 2 bases outside the gene matches. CDR3 length equals 13 residues. The CDR3 reads CSVAGQGAYEQYF. The CDR3 DNA is TGCAGCGTTGCGGGACAGGGGGCATACGAGCAGTACTTC.

The chain recombines TRBV21-1 with TRBJ2-7; the table's D call TRBD1 went unverified against the DNA. TRBV21-1 is a pseudogene segment. This CDR3 contains 17 residues. The CDR3 loop reads CASGVRTGTKSTYEQYF. The DNA for the CDR3 is TGTGCCAGCGGGGTGAGGACAGGGACTAAAAGCACCTACGAGCAGTACTTC.

This rearrangement joins TRBV19 to TRBJ2-3; 7 bases map to TRBD1. This CDR3 has 13 amino acids. The V gene end was trimmed by 6 bases and the J gene end by 4 bases; junction bases not matched to a gene: 4. Germline V CDR1 and CDR2: LNHDA, SQIVND (reference sequence). The CDR3 is CASRLQGADTQYF. The CDR3 DNA reads TGTGCCAGTAGGCTGCAGGGGGCAGATACGCAGTATTTT.

This clone appeared a few times. The sample has other DNA sequences that encode this CDR3 too. The chain carries TRBV9 and TRBJ1-3; D call uncertain. The V end was cut by 0 bases, the J end by 8 bases, with 9 bases between. The CDR3 extends over 13 amino acids. Germline CDR1 and CDR2: SGDLS and YYNGEE. CDR3 in amino acids: CASSVAGKDTIYF. CDR3 coding DNA: TGTGCCAGCAGCGTAGCGGGAAAGGACACCATATATTTT.

The gene calls are TRBV5-4 and TRBJ2-3; 10 bases match TRBD2. Per germline, CDR1 SGHNT and CDR2 YYREEE (reference sequence). V lost 1 base to trimming and J lost 5 bases; unmatched junction nucleotides: 4. CDR3 length: 15 amino acids. CDR3 DNA sequence: TGTGCCAGCAGCTTGATTGAGCGGGGGGGAGATACGCAGTATTTT. Protein: CASSLIERGGDTQYF.

The genes are TRBV2 and TRBJ2-1; 15 bases match TRBD2. This CDR3 is built from 17 residues. Trimming at V came to 6 bases and at J to 2 bases, leaving 5 bases not matched to a gene. The V gene's germline CDR1 is SNHLY and CDR2 FYNNEI. In nucleotides, the CDR3 is TGTGCCAGCAGCAGGACTAGCGGGGGGGCAGCCTACAATGAGCAGTTCTTC. This gives the protein CASSRTSGGAAYNEQFF. Full variable domain (outside the CDR3, taken from reference TRBV2 and TRBJ2-1): EPEVTQTPSHQVTQMGQEVILRCVPISNHLYFYWYRQILGQKVEFLVSFYNNEISEKSEIFDDQFSVERPDGSNFTLKIRSTKLEDSAMYFCASSRTSGGAAYNEQFFGPGTRLTVL.

The count of this clone is one. The chain combines TRBV11-2 with TRBJ1-1, with a possible D match to TRBD1 (5 bases). CDR3 length: 16 residues. CDR1 and CDR2 (germline): SGHAT, FQNNGV. Trimming took off 6 bases at V and 3 bases at J, with 20 bases between the two ends. The CDR3 here is CASSWGSFRPDTEAFF. The CDR3 DNA follows: TGTGCCAGCAGTTGGGGGTCCTTTCGGCCAGACACTGAAGCTTTCTTT.

A single count supports this clone. This rearrangement joins TRBV5-6 to TRBJ2-7, with D perhaps TRBD1 (5 bases). Germline-derived CDR1 and CDR2 are SGHDT and YYEEEE. The CDR3 spans 16 residues. Trimming pared 3 bases from V and 7 bases from J, leaving 23 bases between. DNA of the CDR3: TGTGCCAGCAGCTGGGCCTCGGCAGGGATCTACGGAGAGCAGTACTTC. Translated, it gives CASSWASAGIYGEQYF.